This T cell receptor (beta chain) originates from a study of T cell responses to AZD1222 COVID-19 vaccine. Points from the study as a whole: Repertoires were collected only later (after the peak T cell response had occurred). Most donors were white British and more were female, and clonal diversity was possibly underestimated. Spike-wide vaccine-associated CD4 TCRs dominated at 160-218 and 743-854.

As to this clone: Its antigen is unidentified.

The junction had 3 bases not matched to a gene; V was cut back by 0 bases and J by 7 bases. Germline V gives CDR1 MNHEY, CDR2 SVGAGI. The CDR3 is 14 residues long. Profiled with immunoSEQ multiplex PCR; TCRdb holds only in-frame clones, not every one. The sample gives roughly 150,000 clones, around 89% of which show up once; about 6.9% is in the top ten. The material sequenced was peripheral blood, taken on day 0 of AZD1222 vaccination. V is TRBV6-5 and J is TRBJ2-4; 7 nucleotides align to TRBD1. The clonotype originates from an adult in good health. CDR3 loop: CASSYSQGPNIQYF. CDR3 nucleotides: TGTGCCAGCAGTTACTCACAGGGGCCTAACATTCAGTACTTC.